This is a list of T cell receptor beta chains from one sample in a study of cytomegalovirus exposure and HLA in healthy donors. Some clones are missing from TCRdb's copy, which holds only in-frame ones; the method was immunoSEQ multiplex PCR. The sample includes about 56,000 clones, roughly 93% of them seen just once. Sequenced material: PBMCs. Every receptor here comes from a woman younger than 35 in good health and CMV-seropositive. The CDR3 runs from the conserved cysteine through the conserved F or W. D genes are given only for firm matches. Clone sizes are given selectively: once, few, many, or a class where the clone is expanded.

j_gene: TRBJ1-2
v_gene: TRBV18
d_gene: NA
abundance: NA
CDR3aa: CASSPPGGVYGYTF
CDR3nt: TGTGCCAGCTCACCACCTGGGGGGGTCTATGGCTACACCTTC

j_gene: TRBJ1-1
v_gene: TRBV4-3
d_gene: NA
abundance: NA
CDR3aa: CASSQAPRGNTEAFF
CDR3nt: TGCGCCAGCAGCCAAGCACCCAGGGGGAACACTGAAGCTTTCTTT

j_gene: TRBJ2-3
v_gene: TRBV7-9
d_gene: NA
abundance: NA
CDR3aa: CASSLVSGQYF
CDR3nt: TGTGCCAGCAGCTTAGTATCCGGGCAGTATTTT

j_gene: TRBJ1-6
v_gene: TRBV2
d_gene: NA
abundance: NA
CDR3aa: CASTERGSYNSPLHF
CDR3nt: TGTGCCAGCACTGAACGGGGTTCCTATAATTCACCCCTCCACTTT

j_gene: TRBJ2-7
v_gene: TRBV7-2
d_gene: TRBD2
abundance: NA
CDR3aa: CASSFGLAGVPSEQYF
CDR3nt: TGTGCCAGCAGCTTCGGGCTAGCGGGGGTCCCAAGCGAGCAGTACTTC

j_gene: TRBJ1-2
v_gene: TRBV11-2
d_gene: NA
abundance: NA
CDR3aa: CASNSGIDGYTF
CDR3nt: TGTGCCAGCAACTCAGGGATCGATGGCTACACCTTC

j_gene: TRBJ2-5
v_gene: TRBV28
d_gene: TRBD1
abundance: NA
CDR3aa: CASSPATGGSETQYF
CDR3nt: TGTGCCAGCAGCCCGGCAACAGGGGGCTCTGAGACCCAGTACTTC

j_gene: TRBJ2-7
v_gene: TRBV6-1
d_gene: NA
abundance: NA
CDR3aa: CASSDYGGTYEQYF
CDR3nt: TGTGCCAGCAGTGATTATGGCGGCACCTACGAGCAGTACTTC

j_gene: TRBJ1-4
v_gene: TRBV28
d_gene: NA
abundance: once
CDR3aa: CASRPGANEKLFF
CDR3nt: TGTGCCAGCAGGCCAGGGGCTAATGAAAAACTGTTTTTT

j_gene: TRBJ2-7
v_gene: TRBV7-9
d_gene: TRBD1
abundance: NA
CDR3aa: CASSPGQVYEQYF
CDR3nt: TGTGCCAGCAGCCCGGGACAGGTCTACGAGCAGTACTTC

j_gene: TRBJ2-3
v_gene: TRBV19
d_gene: TRBD1
abundance: once
CDR3aa: CASSAQTGTGVDTQYF
CDR3nt: TGTGCCAGTAGTGCCCAAACCGGGACAGGGGTCGATACGCAGTATTTT

j_gene: TRBJ2-7
v_gene: TRBV7-3
d_gene: NA
abundance: once
CDR3aa: CASSLNYGAEQYF
CDR3nt: TGTGCCAGCAGCCTGAACTACGGTGCCGAGCAGTACTTC

j_gene: TRBJ1-6
v_gene: TRBV29-1
d_gene: TRBD1
abundance: NA
CDR3aa: CSVETNRGSPLHF
CDR3nt: TGCAGCGTTGAAACAAACAGGGGATCACCCCTCCACTTT

j_gene: TRBJ2-2
v_gene: TRBV2
d_gene: NA
abundance: NA
CDR3aa: CASMGWGTQDTGELFF
CDR3nt: TGTGCCAGCATGGGGTGGGGCACCCAGGACACCGGGGAGCTGTTTTTT

j_gene: TRBJ2-7
v_gene: TRBV28
d_gene: NA
abundance: NA
CDR3aa: CASRSQGSGQYF
CDR3nt: TGTGCCAGCAGGTCACAGGGTTCCGGGCAGTACTTC

j_gene: TRBJ2-2
v_gene: TRBV4-3
d_gene: NA
abundance: NA
CDR3aa: CASSQAQGTGELFF
CDR3nt: TGCGCCAGCAGCCAAGCACAGGGCACCGGGGAGCTGTTTTTT

j_gene: TRBJ2-3
v_gene: TRBV2
d_gene: NA
abundance: NA
CDR3aa: CATTSDTQYF
CDR3nt: TGTGCCACAACTAGCGATACGCAGTATTTT

j_gene: TRBJ2-3
v_gene: TRBV4-1
d_gene: TRBD2
abundance: NA
CDR3aa: CASSQRIVSGGSTDTQYF
CDR3nt: TGCGCCAGCAGCCAAAGGATTGTAAGCGGGGGTTCCACAGATACGCAGTATTTT

j_gene: TRBJ1-2
v_gene: TRBV19
d_gene: NA
abundance: NA
CDR3aa: CASSIAYQGYGYTF
CDR3nt: TGTGCCAGTAGTATTGCGTATCAGGGCTATGGCTACACCTTC

j_gene: TRBJ1-2
v_gene: TRBV30
d_gene: NA
abundance: NA
CDR3aa: CAWKLGGRSYGYTF
CDR3nt: TGTGCCTGGAAACTAGGGGGAAGGAGCTATGGCTACACCTTC

j_gene: TRBJ1-1
v_gene: TRBV4-1
d_gene: NA
abundance: NA
CDR3aa: CASSQGRWAMNTEAFF
CDR3nt: TGCGCCAGCAGCCAAGGAAGATGGGCAATGAACACTGAAGCTTTCTTT

j_gene: TRBJ1-1
v_gene: TRBV4-1
d_gene: NA
abundance: NA
CDR3aa: CASDKAFF
CDR3nt: TGCGCCAGCGACAAGGCTTTCTTT

j_gene: TRBJ2-5
v_gene: TRBV5-1
d_gene: TRBD2
abundance: NA
CDR3aa: CASSLAGTTGETQYF
CDR3nt: TGCGCCAGCAGCTTGGCCGGGACTACTGGGGAGACCCAGTACTTC

j_gene: TRBJ2-1
v_gene: TRBV10-3
d_gene: TRBD1
abundance: NA
CDR3aa: CATGQAPYDEQFF
CDR3nt: TGTGCCACCGGACAGGCCCCATACGATGAGCAGTTCTTC

j_gene: TRBJ2-7
v_gene: TRBV27
d_gene: TRBD1
abundance: NA
CDR3aa: CASRHTGANEQYF
CDR3nt: TGTGCCAGCAGACATACAGGGGCTAACGAGCAGTACTTC

j_gene: TRBJ2-3
v_gene: TRBV9
d_gene: TRBD1
abundance: NA
CDR3aa: CASSIGQGAGTDTQYF
CDR3nt: TGTGCCAGCAGCATCGGACAGGGGGCTGGCACAGATACGCAGTATTTT

j_gene: TRBJ2-7
v_gene: TRBV4-3
d_gene: NA
abundance: NA
CDR3aa: CASSTGMRDEQYF
CDR3nt: TGCGCCAGCAGTACAGGGATGAGAGACGAGCAGTACTTC

j_gene: TRBJ2-3
v_gene: TRBV21-1
d_gene: NA
abundance: NA
CDR3aa: CASSPRDRETDTQYF
CDR3nt: TGTGCCAGCAGCCCCCGGGACAGGGAAACAGATACGCAGTATTTT

j_gene: TRBJ2-7
v_gene: TRBV6-1
d_gene: TRBD2
abundance: NA
CDR3aa: CASLAGGKSYEQYF
CDR3nt: TGTGCCAGCCTAGCGGGGGGGAAGTCCTACGAGCAGTACTTC

j_gene: TRBJ2-2
v_gene: TRBV2
d_gene: TRBD2
abundance: NA
CDR3aa: CASSVRLAGNTGELFF
CDR3nt: TGTGCCAGCAGTGTTCGCCTAGCGGGAAACACCGGGGAGCTGTTTTTT

j_gene: TRBJ2-3
v_gene: TRBV27
d_gene: TRBD2
abundance: NA
CDR3aa: CACSAGGTDTQYF
CDR3nt: TGTGCATGTTCTGCGGGGGGCACAGATACGCAGTATTTT

j_gene: TRBJ1-4
v_gene: TRBV6-5
d_gene: NA
abundance: NA
CDR3aa: CASSSPSQGDEKLFF
CDR3nt: TGTGCCAGCAGTAGTCCCAGTCAGGGCGATGAAAAACTGTTTTTT

j_gene: TRBJ2-1
v_gene: TRBV4-1
d_gene: NA
abundance: NA
CDR3aa: CASSQGIRGNEQFF
CDR3nt: TGCGCCAGCAGCCAAGGGATTAGGGGTAATGAGCAGTTCTTC

j_gene: TRBJ2-7
v_gene: TRBV5-1
d_gene: TRBD2
abundance: NA
CDR3aa: CASSLHTGTNYEQYF
CDR3nt: TGCGCCAGCAGCTTACACACCGGGACTAACTACGAGCAGTACTTC

j_gene: TRBJ2-5
v_gene: TRBV28
d_gene: TRBD1
abundance: once
CDR3aa: CASSLAGTGAQETQYF
CDR3nt: TGTGCCAGCAGTTTAGCCGGGACAGGGGCTCAAGAGACCCAGTACTTC

j_gene: TRBJ1-1
v_gene: TRBV14
d_gene: NA
abundance: NA
CDR3aa: CASSQGLAGNTEAFF
CDR3nt: TGTGCCAGCAGCCAAGGGTTGGCAGGGAACACTGAAGCTTTCTTT

j_gene: TRBJ1-2
v_gene: TRBV7-8
d_gene: NA
abundance: NA
CDR3aa: CASSLQGYGYTF
CDR3nt: TGTGCCAGCAGCTTACAGGGCTATGGCTACACCTTC

j_gene: TRBJ2-5
v_gene: TRBV19
d_gene: NA
abundance: NA
CDR3aa: CASSRGLYPQETQYF
CDR3nt: TGTGCCAGTAGTAGGGGACTCTACCCTCAAGAGACCCAGTACTTC

j_gene: TRBJ2-7
v_gene: TRBV19
d_gene: NA
abundance: NA
CDR3aa: CAHLMTSSYEQYF
CDR3nt: TGTGCCCACCTCATGACTAGCTCCTACGAGCAGTACTTC

j_gene: TRBJ2-1
v_gene: TRBV6-4
d_gene: NA
abundance: NA
CDR3aa: CASSDTTEYNEQFF
CDR3nt: TGTGCCAGCAGTGACACGACGGAGTACAATGAGCAGTTCTTC

j_gene: TRBJ1-2
v_gene: TRBV29-1
d_gene: TRBD1
abundance: NA
CDR3aa: CSVGGRGDYGYTF
CDR3nt: TGCAGCGTTGGTGGCAGGGGGGACTATGGCTACACCTTC

j_gene: TRBJ2-5
v_gene: TRBV5-1
d_gene: TRBD1
abundance: once
CDR3aa: CASSLRGQGWETQYF
CDR3nt: TGCGCCAGCAGCCTCCGGGGACAGGGGTGGGAGACCCAGTACTTC